Below are 6 T cell receptor beta chains sequenced from a single sample in a study of vaccination and CD4 T cells after COVID-19. No cognate antigen is known for these TCRs. The treatment: roughly 11-day PBMC culture with coronavirus spike peptide pools or control peptides (ViraFEST assay). Oncomine TCR Beta short-read sequencing was applied to DNA from cultured CD4+ T cells. TCRdb reanalysed the PCR reads using MiXCR and keeps one entry per CDR3 protein. The table has over 10,000 distinct CDR3 sequences, roughly half seen once. The sequencing used cultured CD4+ T cells from blood, collected after SARS-CoV-2 vaccination. These receptors were collected from a human donor with COVID-19.

The J gene is TRBJ2-5, the V gene TRBV5-1; possibly TRBD1 or TRBD2 for D (6 bases each). The CDR3 has 14 residues. Between the trimmed V and J ends, which lost 0 bases and 4 bases, there was a span of 10 bases. The germline CDR1 and CDR2 sequences are SGHRS and YFSETQ. For the CDR3, the DNA is TGCGCCAGCAGCTTGGAGGGGGGTCGAGAGACCCAGTACTTC. This encodes CASSLEGGRETQYF.

The chain carries TRBV20-1 and TRBJ1-6; D not certain. Germline CDR1 reads DFQATT; CDR2 reads SNEGSKA (reference sequence). V lost 3 bases to trimming and J lost 10 bases, with 19 bases between them. The CDR3 contains 15 residues. CDR3 region: CSASSSGSEKSPLHF. CDR3 bases: TGCAGTGCTAGTAGTTCAGGTTCCGAGAAGTCACCCCTCCACTTT.

This chain uses TRBV20-1 with TRBJ2-7; a weak D match, TRBD2 (6 bases). V was shortened by 3 bases and J by 0 bases, with 15 bases between the two germline ends. The CDR3 sequence is 15 residues long. CDR1 is DFQATT, CDR2 SNEGSKA, per germline (reference sequence). Written as DNA, the CDR3 is TGCAGTGCTAGCCGGGGGATTACTACCTCCTACGAGCAGTACTTC. Translating gives CSASRGITTSYEQYF.

CDR3 in DNA: TGTGCCAGCTCACCACCGTCTTCCGCTGAGAATTCACCCCTCCACTTT. Translation gives CASSPPSSAENSPLHF. The chain employs TRBV18 and TRBJ1-6; D gene unclear. The germline gives CDR1 KGHSH, CDR2 LQKENI. There are 16 residues in the CDR3. The ends were cut back, 0 bases at V and 7 bases at J, with 13 bases in the middle.

The gene calls are TRBV6-1 and TRBJ2-5, with D perhaps assigned TRBD1 or TRBD2 (5 bases each). The germline CDR1 and CDR2 sequences are MNHNS and SASEGT. The CDR3 contains 16 residues. V was clipped by 6 bases and J by 1 base, with 18 bases between them. The CDR3: CASSPRDPSGQETQYF. CDR3 DNA sequence: TGTGCCAGCAGCCCACGGGACCCTTCGGGCCAAGAGACCCAGTACTTC.

This chain joins TRBV5-4 and TRBJ1-2; a weak D match, TRBD1 (5 bases). Germline V lookup: CDR1 SGHNT, CDR2 YYREEE (reference sequence). The CDR3 has 13 residues. The V end was cut by 5 bases, the J end by 8 bases, with 16 bases between. The CDR3 here is CASSSTDSPGYTF. As DNA, the CDR3 is TGTGCCAGCAGTTCGACAGACAGCCCCGGCTACACCTTC.